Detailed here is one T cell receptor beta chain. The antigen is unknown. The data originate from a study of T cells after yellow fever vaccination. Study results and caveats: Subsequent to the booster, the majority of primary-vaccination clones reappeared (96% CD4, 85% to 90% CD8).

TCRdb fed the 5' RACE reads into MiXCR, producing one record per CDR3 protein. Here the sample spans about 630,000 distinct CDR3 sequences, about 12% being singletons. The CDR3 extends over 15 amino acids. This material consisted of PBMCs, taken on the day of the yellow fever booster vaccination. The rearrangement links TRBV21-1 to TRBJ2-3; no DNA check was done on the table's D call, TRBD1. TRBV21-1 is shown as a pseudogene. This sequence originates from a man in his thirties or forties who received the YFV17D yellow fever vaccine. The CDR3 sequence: CASRPLANLTDTQYF. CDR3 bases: TGTGCCAGCAGACCCCTAGCTAATCTAACAGATACGCAGTATTTT.